Following are 30 T cell receptor beta chains from one sample sequenced in a study of beta chain features in type 1 diabetes. Overall study results and limits: Among all four CD4+ subsets, Type 1 diabetes patients had TCRB CDR3s that were moderately but significantly shorter.

Expressed TCRB transcripts got sequenced, as all isolated RNA was reverse transcribed. Profiled with immunoSEQ multiplex PCR; TCRdb holds only in-frame clones, not every one. The sample has approximately 130,000 clones; 15% to 20% are singletons. The antigens for these receptors are not known. The sample taken for sequencing was central memory CD4+ T cells from blood. These receptors were obtained from a man younger than 30 with type 1 diabetes.

This clone was counted a few times. The chain has TRBV7-2 and TRBJ1-1, with D perhaps TRBD1 (6 bases). In germline, CDR1 is SGHTA, CDR2 FQGNSA. V lost 1 base, J lost 4 bases, and 13 bases lay in between. The CDR3 covers 15 residues. The CDR3 loop is CASSLEGGSITEAFF. DNA of the CDR3: TGTGCCAGCAGCTTAGAGGGGGGGTCTATCACTGAAGCTTTCTTT.

The rearrangement joins TRBV6-5 to TRBJ2-7; D not resolved. Germline CDR1 is MNHEY and CDR2 is SVGAGI. V was cut by 8 bases and J by 0 bases, with 14 bases left in between. The CDR3 has 14 amino acids. For the CDR3, the DNA is TGTGCCAGCGCCAGGCAGCCGAGCTCCTACGAGCAGTACTTC. This codes for CASARQPSSYEQYF.

This clone was seen repeatedly, ten times or more. This sequence joins TRBV6-5 and TRBJ2-3; 7 positions agree with TRBD1. From germline, CDR1 is MNHEY and CDR2 SVGAGI. With V trimmed by 0 bases and J by 4 bases, 4 bases remained unmatched. CDR3 length: 15 residues. The CDR3 loop is CASSYSTGTPDTQYF. The CDR3 DNA sequence: TGTGCCAGCAGTTACTCGACAGGGACCCCAGATACGCAGTATTTT.

The table lists this clone with a few counts. This rearrangement joins TRBV30 to TRBJ1-2, with a tentative D call TRBD1 (6 bases). The CDR3 totals 14 residues. The V and J ends lost 8 bases and 2 bases respectively, with 18 bases between them. Germline CDR1 and CDR2: GTSNPN and SVGIG (reference sequence). This chain's CDR3 is CAALMTGQNYGYTF. The CDR3 nucleotides are TGTGCCGCACTCATGACAGGACAAAACTATGGCTACACCTTC.

The V gene is TRBV7-7, the J gene TRBJ2-3; 7 positions match TRBD2. CDR3 length: 13 amino acids. In germline, CDR1 is SSHAT, CDR2 FNYEAQ (reference sequence). The CDR3 DNA reads as TGTGCTAGCGGGCCAGCCAGCACAGATACGCAGTATTTT. Its protein product is CASGPASTDTQYF. Combining the CDR3 with reference TRBV7-7 and TRBJ2-3 gives the whole variable domain GAGVSQSPRYKVTKRGQDVTLRCDPISSHATLYWYQQALGQGPEFLTYFNYEAQPDKSGLPSDRFSAERPEGSISTLTIQRTEQRDSAMYRCASGPASTDTQYFGPGTRLTVL.

The genes are TRBV29-1 and TRBJ2-2; TRBD1 matches at 9 bases. J lost 5 bases, V lost 6 bases, and 7 bases had no gene match. Per the germline V gene, CDR1 is SQVTM and CDR2 is ANQGSEA. The CDR3 contains 14 residues. The CDR3 bases are TGCAGCGTACCGAGGGACAGGGAGACCGGGGAGCTGTTTTTT. This codes for CSVPRDRETGELFF.

The chain is built from TRBV19 and TRBJ2-6; perhaps TRBD1 as D (6 bases). V lost 1 base to trimming and J lost 3 bases, with 7 bases between them. This CDR3 spans 15 amino acids. The germline V gene encodes CDR1 LNHDA and CDR2 SQIVND (reference sequence). CDR3 residues: CASSIVQGGANVLTF. The CDR3 nucleotides are TGTGCCAGTAGTATAGTACAGGGTGGGGCCAACGTCCTGACTTTC.

The chain combines TRBV30 with TRBJ1-1, with a weak D call TRBD1 (6 bases). The CDR3 contains 12 residues. Trimming pared 5 bases from V and 1 base from J, leaving 8 bases between. From germline, CDR1 is GTSNPN and CDR2 SVGIG (reference sequence). CDR3 nucleotide sequence: TGTGCCTGGTCAGGGGAGAACACTGAAGCTTTCTTT. Its protein is CAWSGENTEAFF.

V usage is TRBV11-1 and J usage is TRBJ2-1; D gene unclear. CDR1 is SGHAT, CDR2 FQDESV, per germline (reference sequence). The CDR3 contains 12 residues. V lost 5 bases and J lost 14, with 16 bases in between. The CDR3 DNA follows: TGTGCCAGCAGCCCAATTGCAGGCAGTAAGTTCTTC. Amino acids: CASSPIAGSKFF. The variable domain in full, with the rest retrieved from reference TRBV11-1 and TRBJ2-1, is EAEVAQSPRYKITEKSQAVAFWCDPISGHATLYWYRQILGQGPELLVQFQDESVVDDSQLPKDRFSAERLKGVDSTLKIQPAELGDSAMYLCASSPIAGSKFFGPGTRLTVL.

The chain employs TRBV7-9 and TRBJ1-1; 7 bases are a match to TRBD1. The CDR3 length is 14 residues. The germline V gene has CDR1 SEHNR and CDR2 FQNEAQ (reference sequence). Trimming removed 7 bases from V and 7 bases from J; junction bases left unmatched: 12. The CDR3 reads CASTFGTVQSEAFF. The CDR3 nucleotides read TGTGCCAGCACCTTTGGGACAGTCCAAAGTGAAGCTTTCTTT. The entire variable domain, with the rest obtained from reference TRBV7-9 and TRBJ1-1, is as follows: DTGVSQNPRHKITKRGQNVTFRCDPISEHNRLYWYRQTLGQGPEFLTYFQNEAQLEKSRLLSDRFSAERPKGSFSTLEIQRTEQGDSAMYLCASTFGTVQSEAFFGQGTRLTVV.

This clone was observed a handful of times. V gene TRBV29-1 combines with J gene TRBJ2-3, with D possibly TRBD2 on 6 matching bases. Trimming stripped 6 bases from V and 2 bases from J, with 12 bases between. This CDR3 comprises 13 residues. Germline V gene data show CDR1 as SQVTM and CDR2 as ANQGSEA. The DNA for the CDR3 is TGCAGCGTGACTAGTCAGGACACAGATACGCAGTATTTT. Encoded protein: CSVTSQDTDTQYF.

This clone was counted a few times. This chain connects TRBV30 to TRBJ2-7; 8 bases agree with TRBD1. The ends lost 7 bases at V and 0 bases at J; junction bases unmatched: 5. The V gene's germline CDR1 is GTSNPN and CDR2 SVGIG (reference sequence). The CDR3 covers 13 residues. CDR3: CAFDRGYSYEQYF. The CDR3 DNA follows: TGTGCCTTTGACAGGGGCTACTCCTACGAGCAGTACTTC.

This clone appeared a few times. The genes are TRBV27 and TRBJ2-7; a weak D match, TRBD2 (5 bases). CDR3 length: 13 amino acids. V gave up 4 bases and J gave up 11 bases, with 18 bases separating them. The germline gives CDR1 MNHEY, CDR2 SMNVEV (reference sequence). The CDR3 DNA follows: TGTGCCAGCAGTTCGGCACCGCTAGCCGGAGAGTACTTC. This gives the protein CASSSAPLAGEYF.

This clone was found a few times. This chain connects TRBV5-1 to TRBJ2-5; D gene ambiguous. The CDR3 loop spans 16 amino acids. Germline V lookup: CDR1 SGHRS, CDR2 YFSETQ. Trimming took off 0 bases at V and 5 bases at J, with 17 bases between the two ends. CDR3 protein: CASSLDPARVGETQYF. DNA of the CDR3: TGCGCCAGCAGCTTGGATCCAGCGCGCGTGGGGGAGACCCAGTACTTC.

This clone was picked up a small number of times. This chain uses TRBV19 with TRBJ2-5; D may be TRBD1 (6 bases). V lost 5 bases to trimming and J lost 1 base, with 11 bases between them. The germline gives CDR1 LNHDA, CDR2 SQIVND (reference sequence). The CDR3 has 14 residues. DNA for the CDR3: TGTGCCAGTAGTCTCGGACAGCTCCAAGAGACCCAGTACTTC. Residues: CASSLGQLQETQYF. Full variable domain (outside the CDR3, taken from reference TRBV19 and TRBJ2-5): DGGITQSPKYLFRKEGQNVTLSCEQNLNHDAMYWYRQDPGQGLRLIYYSQIVNDFQKGDIAEGYSVSREKKESFPLTVTSAQKNPTAFYLCASSLGQLQETQYFGPGTRLLVL.

This clone was counted at least ten times. The chain is built from TRBV14 and TRBJ2-1; TRBD2 matches at 9 bases. From germline, CDR1 is SGHDN and CDR2 FVKESK. V shed 2 bases, J shed 2 bases, and the junction held 1 base outside the gene matches. The CDR3 covers 15 residues. This CDR3 reads CASSQLAGAYNEQFF. CDR3 coding DNA: TGTGCCAGCAGCCAATTAGCGGGAGCCTACAATGAGCAGTTCTTC.

The V and J genes are TRBV29-1 and TRBJ2-1; D unclear. The CDR3 has 14 residues. Deletions cut 4 bases from V and 2 bases from J, with 12 bases between. Germline CDR1 reads SQVTM; CDR2 reads ANQGSEA. This CDR3 reads CSVGHIRAYNEQFF. In DNA form, the CDR3 reads TGCAGCGTTGGACACATACGAGCCTACAATGAGCAGTTCTTC.

There are a few counts of this clone. This sequence joins TRBV5-1 and TRBJ2-6, with D perhaps TRBD1 or TRBD2 (5 bases each). The V gene's germline CDR1 is SGHRS and CDR2 YFSETQ. V lost 2 bases to trimming and J lost 1 base, with 7 bases between them. The CDR3 length is 15 residues. The CDR3 is CASSFGASGANVLTF. The CDR3 coding sequence is TGCGCCAGCAGCTTCGGGGCATCTGGGGCCAACGTCCTGACTTTC.

The chain has TRBV5-1 and TRBJ2-1, with 8 bases identical to TRBD1. This CDR3 region has 13 residues. Germline V gives CDR1 SGHRS, CDR2 YFSETQ. V trimming: 4 bases; J trimming: 10 bases; junction bases outside the gene matches: 7. CDR3 protein: CASSVGQGVEQFF. CDR3 bases: TGCGCCAGCAGCGTCGGACAGGGCGTGGAGCAGTTCTTC.

Only a few counts were recorded for this clone. The chain carries TRBV28 and TRBJ2-6; D not resolved. Germline V CDR1 and CDR2: MDHEN, SYDVKM. The CDR3 covers 13 residues. V lost 6 bases and J lost 2, with 5 bases in between. In DNA, the CDR3 is TGTGCCAGCAGATCTACTGGGGCCAACGTCCTGACTTTC. Its translation: CASRSTGANVLTF.

The V call is TRBV30, the J call TRBJ2-1, with D unresolved. This CDR3 is built from 13 residues. V gave up 0 bases and J gave up 9 bases, with 12 bases separating them. Germline CDR1 reads GTSNPN; CDR2 reads SVGIG (reference sequence). CDR3 nucleotide sequence: TGTGCCTGGAGTGTTGATGTGGCTAGTGAGCAGTTCTTC. Its protein is CAWSVDVASEQFF.

There are a few counts of this clone. The CDR3 DNA is TGCAGCGTACCGGTAGGCTCTGGAAACACCATATATTTT. Protein product: CSVPVGSGNTIYF. The chain employs TRBV29-1 and TRBJ1-3; D gene uncertain. CDR1 and CDR2 (germline): SQVTM, ANQGSEA. V was pared by 6 bases and J by 0 bases, with 9 bases between. The CDR3 extends over 13 amino acids.

This chain connects TRBV30 to TRBJ1-2, with D hard to call. V lost 7 bases to trimming and J lost 2 bases, with 8 bases between them. This CDR3 comprises 11 residues. Germline-derived CDR1 and CDR2 are GTSNPN and SVGIG (reference sequence). This CDR3 reads CASGRNYGYTF. CDR3 bases: TGTGCCTCCGGACGGAACTATGGCTACACCTTC.

The V and J genes are TRBV5-1 and TRBJ2-3; 7 positions match TRBD1. The CDR3 consists of 15 residues. The germline V gene encodes CDR1 SGHRS and CDR2 YFSETQ. V lost 3 bases, J lost 5 bases, and 9 bases stayed unmatched. For the CDR3, the DNA is TGCGCCAGCAGCTCACTTAGACAGGGTGGAGATACGCAGTATTTT. Amino acids: CASSSLRQGGDTQYF.

Only a few counts were recorded for this clone. The chain links TRBV7-2 to TRBJ1-4, with D tentatively TRBD1 (5 bases). The germline gives CDR1 SGHTA, CDR2 FQGNSA. Deletions cut 5 bases from V and 4 bases from J, with 5 bases between. This CDR3 comprises 12 residues. The CDR3 reads CASSRGNEKLFF. CDR3 coding DNA: TGTGCCAGCAGCAGGGGTAATGAAAAACTGTTTTTT.

The genes are TRBV6-1 and TRBJ2-1; D might be TRBD2 (5 bases). Germline V CDR1 and CDR2: MNHNS, SASEGT. Trimming removed 7 bases at V and 5 bases at J, with 12 bases between. This CDR3 is built from 13 residues. CDR3 sequence: CASMKPADNEQFF. CDR3 in DNA: TGTGCCAGCATGAAACCAGCGGACAATGAGCAGTTCTTC.

A note on this clone: Other DNA variants within this sample encode the same CDR3. This chain joins TRBV6-5 and TRBJ2-3; weak D call: TRBD1 (5 bases). The CDR3 length is 14 residues. Germline loops: CDR1 MNHEY, CDR2 SVGAGI. V was clipped by 6 bases and J by 1 base, with 11 bases between them. The CDR3, as DNA: TGTGCCAGCAGCCTTAGGGGTGGCACAGATACGCAGTATTTT. It is translated as CASSLRGGTDTQYF.

The rearrangement uses TRBV6-5 and TRBJ2-7; 9 positions match TRBD2. Trimming took 6 bases from V and 4 from J; bases not matched to a gene: 7. Germline V gene lookup returns CDR1 MNHEY and CDR2 SVGAGI. This CDR3 has 14 residues. CDR3 nucleotide sequence: TGTGCCAGCAGCGAGGGACTAGCCGAGTACGAGCAGTACTTC. Its protein product is CASSEGLAEYEQYF.

The chain uses TRBV6-5 and TRBJ2-5; 8 bases are shared with TRBD2. The trim removed 4 bases at V and 2 bases at J, leaving 6 bases unmatched. CDR3 length equals 15 residues. Germline V gives CDR1 MNHEY, CDR2 SVGAGI. As DNA, the CDR3 is TGTGCCAGCAGTTCTCCGGGAGGGGGGCAAGAGACCCAGTACTTC. Translation gives CASSSPGGGQETQYF.

This rearrangement joins TRBV5-1 to TRBJ1-4; D is uncertain. The CDR3 sequence is 14 residues long. The germline V gene encodes CDR1 SGHRS and CDR2 YFSETQ. V was trimmed by 4 bases and J by 0 bases, leaving 7 bases between them. For the CDR3, the DNA is TGCGCCAGCAGCCCAACTGCAACTAATGAAAAACTGTTTTTT. The encoded protein is CASSPTATNEKLFF.